These 5 T cell receptor beta chains came from one sample sequenced in a study of cytomegalovirus exposure and HLA in healthy donors. Researchers ran the PCR with 60 Vbeta and 13 Jbeta primers. Profiled with immunoSEQ multiplex PCR; TCRdb holds only in-frame clones, not every one. The sample records some 150,000 clones, 80% to 85% being singletons. Input material: PBMCs. These receptors originate from a woman between 25 and 40 years old in good health and CMV-seronegative.

The rearrangement joins TRBV6-5 to TRBJ1-5, with 7 bases aligning to TRBD1. Losses at the gene ends were 6 bases for V and 7 bases for J; bases not matched to a gene: 9. The length of the CDR3 is 14 residues. Germline loops: CDR1 MNHEY, CDR2 SVGAGI. The CDR3 nucleotides are TGTGCCAGCAGCCAAGACAGGGATGGACAGCCCCAGCATTTT. Protein sequence: CASSQDRDGQPQHF.

This clone was found a few times. The chain carries TRBV6-4 and TRBJ2-1; 8 bases align to TRBD2. Germline CDR1 and CDR2: MRHNA and SNTAGT. The CDR3 extends over 15 amino acids. The trim removed 6 bases at V and 0 bases at J, leaving 4 bases unmatched. CDR3 nucleotide sequence: TGTGCCAGCAGCCCACTAGCGGACTCCTACAATGAGCAGTTCTTC. It is translated as CASSPLADSYNEQFF.

The DNA for the CDR3 is TGTGCCAGCTCACCCCGGGACAGATATCAGCCCCAGCATTTT. This codes for CASSPRDRYQPQHF. The J gene is TRBJ1-5, the V gene TRBV18; 7 bases fit TRBD1. The CDR3 totals 14 residues. CDR1 is KGHSH and CDR2 is LQKENI in the germline V gene. J lost 5 bases, V lost 3 bases, and 4 bases had no gene match.

This chain uses TRBV27 with TRBJ2-5; a weak D match, TRBD2 (6 bases). This CDR3 is built from 16 residues. Trimming removed 8 bases at V and 2 bases at J, with 21 bases between. Germline CDR1 is MNHEY and CDR2 is SMNVEV (reference sequence). The DNA for the CDR3 is TGTGCCAGCCGCTTTATAAGACGGAGGGGTCAAGAGACCCAGTACTTC. Translation: CASRFIRRRGQETQYF.

The chain is built from TRBV11-2 and TRBJ2-3, with D perhaps matching TRBD2 (5 bases). The CDR3 consists of 13 residues. Germline CDR1 reads SGHAT; CDR2 reads FQNNGV. Trimming took off 6 bases at V and 9 bases at J, with 16 bases between the two ends. The CDR3 sequence: CASSPDREWTQYF. CDR3 nucleotide sequence: TGTGCCAGCAGTCCCGACCGGGAATGGACGCAGTATTTT.